What follows describes a single T cell receptor (beta chain). This entry belongs to a study of shared clonotypes between healthy human individuals. CDR1 and CDR2 from the germline V gene are SGHRS and YFSETQ. J lost 7 bases, V lost 4 bases, and 2 bases had no gene match. The CDR3 loop spans 13 amino acids. Using immunoSEQ multiplex PCR, the repertoire was profiled, and TCRdb retains in-frame clones only, with some absent. The sample records about 600,000 clones, 95% to 96% being singletons. The naive CD8 fraction comprised CD45RO-negative cells positively selected for CCR7 and excluded terminally differentiated effector memory CD45RA+ cells.

The sequenced material came from naive CD8+ T cells sorted from blood. This sequence was found in a woman aged 30 to 39 in good health. This chain uses TRBV5-1 with TRBJ2-1; TRBD2 matches 10 bases. The CDR3 sequence: CASSPGLANEQFF. CDR3 nucleotide sequence: TGCGCCAGCAGCCCGGGACTAGCGAATGAGCAGTTCTTC.